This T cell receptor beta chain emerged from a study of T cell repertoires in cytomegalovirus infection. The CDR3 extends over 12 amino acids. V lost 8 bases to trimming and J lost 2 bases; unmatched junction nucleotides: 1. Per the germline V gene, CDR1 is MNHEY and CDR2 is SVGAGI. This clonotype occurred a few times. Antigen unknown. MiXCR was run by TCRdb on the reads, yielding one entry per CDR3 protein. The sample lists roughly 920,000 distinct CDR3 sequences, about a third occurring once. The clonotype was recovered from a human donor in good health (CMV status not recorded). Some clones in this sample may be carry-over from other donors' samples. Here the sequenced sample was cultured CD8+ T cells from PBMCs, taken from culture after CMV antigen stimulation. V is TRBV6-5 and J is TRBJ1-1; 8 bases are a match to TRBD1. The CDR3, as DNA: TGTGCCAGCCAGGGGGCTAACACTGAAGCTTTCTTT. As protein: CASQGANTEAFF.